The 17 T cell receptor beta chains given below trace back to one sample, sequenced in a study of CD8+ T cells in alopecia areata (dated by TCRdb to 2017 to 2018). The library came from the immunoSEQ multiplex PCR assay. RNA was extracted from all samples and reverse transcribed into cDNA, which served as template for TCR sequencing. This is the immuneACCESS table as TCRdb keeps it, with only in-frame sequences that have V and J called. A part of the clones is gone; compared with another copy, unresolved V genes explain less than half, and the rest is unexplained. This sample is represented by under 350,000 clones, with no singletons among them. In total, the top ten clones hold around 1.2% of the sample. Cells from mouse cutaneous lymph nodes were pooled, stained for CD4, CD8alpha, NKG2D, NKG2ACE and other markers, and then sorted on a BD Influx. The material sequenced was CD4+ T cells sorted from a lymph node. The receptors derive from a C3H/HeJ mouse with alopecia areata. Mice of this strain carry the MHC haplotype H2-k.

In regard to this clone: Genes and germline come from the mouse. Read coverage stops 4 residues before the CDR3 terminus; the germline J gene supplies the remainder. The chain has TRBV13-1 and TRBJ2-2, with 8 bases fitting TRBD2. J lost 0 bases, V lost 2 bases, and 3 bases had no gene match. Germline V gene sequence: CDR1 NSHNY, CDR2 SYGAGN. CDR3 length: 16 amino acids. CDR3 residues: CASSEFWGANTGQLYF. The sequenced CDR3 bases are TGTGCCAGCAGTGAATTCTGGGGGGCAAACACCGGG.

In this sample, this clone turned up a few times. The listed genes are named as in mouse. The read is 4 residues too short to cover the CDR3 end, so that end is filled in from the germline J gene. V usage is TRBV1 and J usage is TRBJ2-5; D possibly corresponds to TRBD1 (6 bases). This CDR3 spans 15 amino acids. With 4 bases removed from V and 2 bases from J, the gap between germline ends came to 13 bases. Germline CDR1 reads NSQYPW; CDR2 reads LRSPGD (reference sequence). CDR3 bases read: TGCACCTGCAGTGGGTCCAGGGGTTTCCAAGAC. Its protein product is CTCSGSRGFQD. The whole CDR3 sequence is CTCSGSRGFQDTQYF.

Regarding this clone: All gene names here are mouse names. From the germline J gene comes the end of the CDR3, since the read stops 4 residues before it. The chain joins TRBV13-1 to TRBJ2-2; TRBD1 agrees at 8 bases. Unmatched junction bases numbered 5, after V lost 4 bases and J lost 0 bases. From germline, CDR1 is NSHNY and CDR2 SYGAGN. This CDR3 comprises 16 residues. The sequenced CDR3 bases are TGTGCCAGCAGTAACGGACAGGGCACAAACACCGGG. Translating it yields CASSNGQGTNTG. The whole CDR3 sequence is CASSNGQGTNTGQLYF.

Worth noting for this clone: Gene names denote mouse genes. The CDR3 is cut off 4 residues early in the read; its end comes from the germline J gene. This chain uses TRBV19 with TRBJ2-2; possibly TRBD1 for D (5 bases). Germline CDR1 and CDR2: FNHDT and SITEND (reference sequence). The V gene lost 5 bases and the J gene lost 1 base, with 9 bases spanning the gap. The CDR3 loop spans 14 amino acids. CDR3 protein: CASRDKKNTGQLYF. Incomplete CDR3 DNA: TGTGCCAGCAGGGACAAGAAAAACACCGGG.

Comments on this clone: These gene names are mouse names. The read ends 4 residues shy of where the CDR3 ends; the end is completed using the germline J gene. The chain links TRBV13-1 to TRBJ1-1; D may be TRBD1 (5 bases). The CDR3 has 11 residues. CDR1 is NSHNY and CDR2 is SYGAGN in the germline V gene. CDR3 DNA, as far as it was read: TGTGCCAGCAGCCCCGACAGA. It is translated as CASSPDR. The whole CDR3 sequence is CASSPDREVFF.

This clone was counted only a few times. Gene names refer to mouse genes. With the read ending 3 residues before the CDR3 end, the germline J gene is used to fill in that end. The J gene is TRBJ1-6, the V gene TRBV5, with D possibly being TRBD1 (6 bases). TRBJ1-6 is recorded as an ORF, its role being uncertain. Germline-derived CDR1 and CDR2 are LGHNA and YNLKQL (reference sequence). This CDR3 has 14 residues. The germline V and J ends were trimmed by 0 bases and 9 bases, with 9 bases remaining between them. The DNA read from the CDR3 is TGTGCCAGCAGCCAAGAGGGGGCCGGTTCGCCC. This translates into CASSQEGAGSP. In full, the CDR3 is CASSQEGAGSPLYF.

This clone was detected ten times or more. Mouse gene names and germline throughout. Coverage ceases 4 residues before the CDR3 finishes, and the germline J gene fills in the end. Other DNA sequences in the same sample also yield this CDR3. The chain employs TRBV13-3 and TRBJ1-2; D is unclear. V was shortened by 2 bases and J by 0 bases, with 5 bases between the two germline ends. The germline V gene encodes CDR1 NNHDY and CDR2 SYVADS. This CDR3 comprises 13 residues. Partial CDR3 DNA: TGTGCCAGCAGTGAACAAGCAAACTCC. This translates into CASSEQANS. The whole CDR3 is CASSEQANSDYTF.

This clone was detected only a few times. The genes and germline here are from mouse. With the read ending 4 residues before the CDR3 end, the germline J gene is used to fill in that end. V gene TRBV13-1 combines with J gene TRBJ2-3; TRBD2 aligns across 12 bases. The CDR3 runs 16 residues. The J segment lost 2 bases and the V segment lost 3 bases, leaving 4 bases of the junction unmatched. From germline, CDR1 is NSHNY and CDR2 SYGAGN. The CDR3 spells CASSGGLGGNAETLYF. CDR3 DNA (partial): TGTGCCAGCAGTGGGGGACTGGGGGGAAATGCAGAA.

This clone showed up many times. Mouse gene names apply. The missing CDR3 end, 4 residues past where the read stops, is filled in from the germline J gene. The same CDR3 is also encoded by other DNA sequences in this sample. The chain uses TRBV13-2 and TRBJ2-7; D call uncertain. From germline, CDR1 is NNHNN and CDR2 SYGAGS (reference sequence). V was cut by 0 bases and J by 3 bases, with 4 bases left in between. This CDR3 is 12 amino acids long. This chain's CDR3 is CASGDDNYEQYF. The sequenced CDR3 bases are TGTGCCAGCGGTGATGACAACTAT.

This clone was detected only a few times. Germline and genes here are mouse. With the read ending 4 residues before the CDR3 end, the germline J gene is used to fill in that end. Different DNA sequences within this sample yield the same CDR3. J is TRBJ2-5 and V is TRBV13-3, with 8 bases aligning to TRBD1. The germline V gene has CDR1 NNHDY and CDR2 SYVADS. Trimming cost V 2 bases and J 3 bases; bases outside gene matches: 2. The length of the CDR3 is 14 residues. The covered CDR3 bases are TGTGCCAGCAGTGACAGGGGGCAACAAGAC. This codes for CASSDRGQQD. The CDR3 as a whole reads CASSDRGQQDTQYF.

There are a few counts of this clone. These gene names are mouse names. The DNA ends 4 residues before the CDR3 does, and the rest of the CDR3 is filled in from the germline J gene. J is TRBJ2-7 and V is TRBV19; 7 bases line up with TRBD1. The V gene's germline CDR1 is FNHDT and CDR2 SITEND (reference sequence). CDR3 length: 14 amino acids. The chain's CDR3 is CASRSTGDWNEQYF. The sequenced part of the CDR3 DNA is TGTGCCAGCAGATCCACAGGGGATTGGAAT.

This clone was seen a few times. The genes and germline here are from mouse. The read gets to within 4 residues of the CDR3 end, and the germline J gene fills in the rest. The identical CDR3 is also encoded by other nucleotide sequences in the sample. V is TRBV5 and J is TRBJ2-5, with a weak D call TRBD2 (6 bases). The CDR3 loop spans 13 amino acids. Germline V gives CDR1 LGHNA, CDR2 YNLKQL (reference sequence). V lost 4 bases and J 2 bases, leaving 7 bases between the germline ends. The sequenced part of the CDR3 DNA is TGTGCCAGCAGCCCGGGACTCCAAGAC. This encodes CASSPGLQD. The complete CDR3 protein is CASSPGLQDTQYF.

A note on this clone: Gene and germline names: mouse. The CDR3 extends 4 residues past the end of the read, so its final part is completed from the germline J gene. The gene calls are TRBV13-1 and TRBJ1-1, with TRBD1 identical over 7 bases. The CDR3 runs 13 residues. Germline CDR1 is NSHNY and CDR2 is SYGAGN. CDR3 DNA (partial): TGTGCGAGCTGGCAGGGGGCAAACACA. This encodes CASWQGANT. The CDR3 in its entirety is CASWQGANTEVFF.

This clone has just a few counts. These gene names are mouse names. The CDR3 is cut off 4 residues early in the read; its end comes from the germline J gene. J is TRBJ2-1 and V is TRBV31, with 10 bases lining up with TRBD2. Germline V gene sequence: CDR1 GKSSPN, CDR2 SITVG. CDR3 length equals 14 residues. V shed 0 bases and J 6 bases; nucleotides not matched to a gene: 2. The part of the CDR3 DNA that was read is TGTGCCTGGAGTCTCCCTGGGGGGGCTGCT. As protein: CAWSLPGGAA. The full-length CDR3 reads as CAWSLPGGAAEQFF.

This clone showed up just a few times. Gene names and germline match the mouse. The DNA ends 4 residues before the CDR3 does, and the rest of the CDR3 is filled in from the germline J gene. The genes are TRBV13-3 and TRBJ2-1, with a possible D match to TRBD1 (5 bases). The CDR3 has 13 residues. Germline V lookup: CDR1 NNHDY, CDR2 SYVADS. The CDR3 loop is CASSDREGAEQFF. The sequenced CDR3 bases are TGTGCCAGCAGTGACAGGGAGGGGGCT.

As concerns this clone: Gene names refer to mouse genes. The sequenced fragment ends 4 residues before the CDR3 boundary, so the rest is inferred from the germline J gene. The sample holds other DNA sequences that translate to the same CDR3. The chain employs TRBV13-1 and TRBJ2-1; the match to TRBD2 covers 7 bases. The germline CDR1 and CDR2 sequences are NSHNY and SYGAGN. The trim removed 3 bases at V and 1 base at J, leaving 4 bases unmatched. This CDR3 is built from 15 residues. The CDR3: CASSGKLGNYAEQFF. The sequenced part of the CDR3 DNA is TGTGCCAGCAGTGGGAAACTGGGGAACTATGCT.

Concerning this clone itself: Mouse germline and gene names are used. The read ends 4 residues early relative to the CDR3; the germline J gene fills the gap. The gene calls are TRBV5 and TRBJ2-5, with 11 positions matching TRBD2. Germline V gene lookup returns CDR1 LGHNA and CDR2 YNLKQL (reference sequence). The CDR3 sequence is 16 residues long. Germline trimming cut 2 bases from V and 3 bases from J; bases unmatched to any gene: 4. The CDR3 loop is CASSQNRDWGQDTQYF. The sequenced part of the CDR3 DNA is TGTGCCAGCAGCCAAAACCGGGACTGGGGGCAAGAC.